The 20 T cell receptor beta chains below come from one sample, sequenced in a study of blood T cells in healthy people across ages. Sample-barcoded 5' priming and a J-beta primer mix drove a second PCR of 7 to 11 cycles. TCRdb passed the 5' RACE reads through MiXCR, listing each CDR3 protein once. Of some 760,000 distinct CDR3 sequences detected, approximately 25% appear once; the ten largest clones hold around 9.2%. These records were also assigned to another study, of T cells of mothers and their children.

The sample consisted of blood. The receptors were gathered from a boy aged 5-17 years in good health.

V and J are TRBV11-2 and TRBJ2-4; the D is unclear. Trimming took 4 bases from V and 2 from J, leaving 9 bases between them. CDR1 SGHAT and CDR2 FQNNGV come from the germline V gene. The CDR3 has 14 amino acids. The CDR3 DNA reads as TGTGCCAGCAGCTCAATGGTGTCCAAAAACATTCAGTACTTC. As protein: CASSSMVSKNIQYF.

The V gene is TRBV29-1, the J gene TRBJ1-5; 11 bases match TRBD1. Germline-derived CDR1 and CDR2 are SQVTM and ANQGSEA. The trim removed 7 bases at V and 7 bases at J, leaving 6 bases unmatched. CDR3 length: 13 residues. The CDR3, as DNA: TGCAGCGCTGGACAGGGGGCCGAGCAGCCCCAGCATTTT. Its translation is CSAGQGAEQPQHF.

In this sample, this clonotype turned up a few times. The rearrangement uses TRBV11-2 and TRBJ2-2, with 9 bases identical to TRBD2. J gave up 4 bases and V 6 bases, and 9 bases lay outside the gene matches. CDR1 is SGHAT and CDR2 is FQNNGV in the germline V gene. This CDR3 has 16 residues. In DNA, the CDR3 is TGTGCCAGCAGTCGCTTAGCGGGAGTAGGCACCGGGGAGCTGTTTTTT. Protein sequence: CASSRLAGVGTGELFF.

This clonotype was picked up a small number of times. V gene TRBV7-3 combines with J gene TRBJ2-1, with 14 bases fitting TRBD2. V lost 1 base and J lost 0; bases outside the gene matches: 8. This CDR3 has 20 residues. CDR1 and CDR2 (germline): SGHTA, FQGTGA. The CDR3 nucleotides are TGTGCCAGCAGCTTAATGGGGACTAGCGGGGGTGTTAGCTCCTACAATGAGCAGTTCTTC. Amino acid sequence: CASSLMGTSGGVSSYNEQFF. The full variable domain, rest sourced from reference TRBV7-3 and TRBJ2-1, is GAGVSQTPSNKVTEKGKYVELRCDPISGHTALYWYRQSLGQGPEFLIYFQGTGAADDSGLPNDRFFAVRPEGSVSTLKIQRTERGDSAVYLCASSLMGTSGGVSSYNEQFFGPGTRLTVL.

This clonotype was found a few times. V usage is TRBV5-1 and J usage is TRBJ2-1; 7 nucleotides align to TRBD2. CDR1 is SGHRS, CDR2 YFSETQ, per germline. The CDR3 is made up of 16 amino acids. J lost 4 bases, V lost 4 bases, and 11 bases had no gene match. The CDR3 is CASSPGPGEGYNEQFF. In DNA form, the CDR3 reads TGCGCCAGCAGCCCGGGACCGGGGGAGGGTTACAATGAGCAGTTCTTC.

In its sample, this clonotype was seen a few times. The rearrangement links TRBV10-3 to TRBJ2-5, with D maybe TRBD2 (5 bases). The CDR3 has 14 amino acids. Germline V CDR1 and CDR2: ENHRY, SYGVKD. V was cut by 2 bases and J by 2 bases, with 9 bases left in between. CDR3 region: CAISEGREQETQYF. CDR3 DNA sequence: TGTGCCATCAGTGAGGGTCGGGAACAAGAGACCCAGTACTTC.

The rearrangement uses TRBV2 and TRBJ2-5, with D perhaps matching TRBD1 (5 bases). The CDR3 is 14 residues long. The ends were cut back, 5 bases at V and 1 base at J, with 11 bases in the middle. Looked up from germline, CDR1 is SNHLY and CDR2 is FYNNEI. The CDR3 DNA is TGTGCCAGCAGTTCCCAGGGCTTCCAAGAGACCCAGTACTTC. Residues: CASSSQGFQETQYF.

Ten or more counts support this clonotype. The chain has TRBV7-6 and TRBJ2-7, with 7 bases fitting TRBD1. The CDR3 totals 15 residues. V was clipped by 5 bases and J by 0 bases; unmatched bases: 7. Germline V lookup: CDR1 SGHVS, CDR2 FNYEAQ. The DNA of the CDR3 is TGTGCCAGCAGCCCTAGACAGGGTCCCTCCTACGAGCAGTACTTC. Encoded protein: CASSPRQGPSYEQYF.

The J gene is TRBJ2-1, the V gene TRBV27, with no clear D. This CDR3 region has 14 residues. Germline loops: CDR1 MNHEY, CDR2 SMNVEV (reference sequence). Trimming took off 6 bases at V and 5 bases at J, with 14 bases between the two ends. The CDR3 DNA is TGTGCCAGCAGCCACCCTGGACCACACAATGAGCAGTTCTTC. Translating gives CASSHPGPHNEQFF.

This chain joins TRBV25-1 and TRBJ2-5; TRBD1 is a possible D gene (5 bases). The CDR3 loop spans 15 amino acids. V lost 2 bases and J 5 bases, leaving 15 bases between the germline ends. CDR1 and CDR2 from the germline V gene are MGHDK and SYGVNS. DNA for the CDR3: TGTGCCAGCAGTGAACCGGGTGGGGCAGAGGAGACCCAGTACTTC. This codes for CASSEPGGAEETQYF.

This clonotype was observed a handful of times. The CDR3 region is CASSLGLAGRHNEQFF. CDR3 nucleotide sequence: TGCGCCAGCAGCTTGGGGCTAGCGGGAAGGCACAATGAGCAGTTCTTC. The chain links TRBV5-1 to TRBJ2-7; 9 bases agree with TRBD2. The DNA end is a closer match to TRBJ2-1, so the J assignment may be wrong. Germline V gene sequence: CDR1 SGHRS, CDR2 YFSETQ. The CDR3 length is 16 residues.

This clonotype was seen only a few times. The chain uses TRBV27 and TRBJ2-5; D may be TRBD1 (5 bases). Near its end, the DNA agrees better with TRBJ2-7, so the J call may be wrong. Germline-derived CDR1 and CDR2 are MNHEY and SMNVEV (reference sequence). This CDR3 comprises 16 residues. The CDR3 is CASRARWGGVNYEQYF. CDR3 nucleotides: TGTGCCAGCCGAGCCCGGTGGGGCGGAGTGAACTACGAGCAGTACTTC.

This sequence joins TRBV20-1 and TRBJ2-3; 7 bases fit TRBD2. This CDR3 is 16 amino acids long. The germline V gene has CDR1 DFQATT and CDR2 SNEGSKA (reference sequence). Trimming removed 3 bases from V and 2 bases from J; junction bases left unmatched: 11. CDR3 region: CSASGLAGKATDTQYF. The CDR3 DNA follows: TGCAGTGCTAGCGGTTTAGCGGGCAAGGCCACAGATACGCAGTATTTT.

This clonotype appeared a single time. J is TRBJ2-7 and V is TRBV6-1; tentatively, D is TRBD1 (5 bases). The V and J ends lost 6 bases and 2 bases respectively, with 11 bases between them. CDR3 length: 13 residues. The V gene's germline CDR1 is MNHNS and CDR2 SASEGT. The CDR3 here is CASRGPETYEQYF. CDR3 sequence (DNA): TGTGCCAGCAGGGGGCCAGAAACCTACGAGCAGTACTTC.

V gene TRBV15 combines with J gene TRBJ2-3; TRBD1 matches at 7 bases. The CDR3 has 15 residues. Germline CDR1 and CDR2: LNHNV and YYDKDF (reference sequence). J gave up 4 bases and V 5 bases, and 9 bases lay outside the gene matches. The CDR3 region is CATSLRRQGPDTQYF. CDR3 bases: TGTGCCACCAGCTTACGTAGACAGGGTCCAGATACGCAGTATTTT.

The J gene is TRBJ1-5, the V gene TRBV18; D unclear. CDR3 size: 14 residues. Trimming pared 2 bases from V and 7 bases from J, leaving 12 bases between. Per the germline V gene, CDR1 is KGHSH and CDR2 is LQKENI. The CDR3 DNA is TGTGCCAGCTCACCATACGGGTTCGGCCAGCCCCAGCATTTT. It translates to CASSPYGFGQPQHF.

The V call is TRBV20-1, the J call TRBJ1-4; possibly TRBD1 for D (5 bases). V was pared by 2 bases and J by 1 base, with 5 bases between. The CDR3 consists of 13 residues. Germline assignment: CDR1 DFQATT and CDR2 SNEGSKA (reference sequence). The CDR3 spells CSARRGTNEKLFF. The CDR3 bases are TGCAGTGCTAGAAGGGGAACTAATGAAAAACTGTTTTTT.

V is TRBV3-1 and J is TRBJ1-3, with unresolved D. Trimming took off 0 bases at V and 0 bases at J, with 15 bases between the two ends. The germline gives CDR1 LGHDT, CDR2 YNNKEL (reference sequence). The CDR3 contains 18 residues. The CDR3 DNA is TGTGCCAGCAGCCAAGATCTGGTCAGGAGGATCTCTGGAAACACCATATATTTT. Protein: CASSQDLVRRISGNTIYF.

This chain links TRBV9 with TRBJ2-1; weak D call: TRBD2 (5 bases). The V end lost 4 bases, the J end lost 8 bases, and 10 bases lay between the germline ends. The germline gives CDR1 SGDLS, CDR2 YYNGEE. This CDR3 has 12 residues. The CDR3 loop reads CASSWEFDEQFF. DNA for the CDR3: TGTGCCAGCAGCTGGGAGTTCGATGAGCAGTTCTTC.

The chain joins TRBV4-1 to TRBJ1-5; D call uncertain. The CDR3 runs to 16 residues. Trimming removed 0 bases at V and 0 bases at J, with 9 bases between. Germline V gives CDR1 MGHRA, CDR2 YSYEKL. The CDR3 reads CASSQENGYSNQPQHF. The CDR3 DNA reads TGCGCCAGCAGCCAAGAGAACGGCTATAGCAATCAGCCCCAGCATTTT.